This T cell receptor beta chain was identified during a study of T-cell reconstitution after alpha-beta-depleted transplantation in children. Germline assignment: CDR1 MNHEY and CDR2 SMNVEV (reference sequence). This CDR3 comprises 17 residues. Unmatched junction bases numbered 15, after V lost 5 bases and J lost 6 bases. This clonotype was seen a handful of times. The TCRbeta library was prepared with unique molecular identifiers. TCRdb passed the PCR reads through MiXCR, listing each CDR3 protein once. Of approximately 500,000 distinct CDR3 sequences in the sample, over 9.5% are singletons; the top ten hold about 2.1%.

This chain links TRBV27 with TRBJ2-4, with 8 positions matching TRBD2. This TCR derives from a child aged 2 to 10 with inherited bone marrow failure, due to receive a stem cell transplant. Sample: PBMCs, taken before TCRalphabeta/CD19-depleted stem cell transplant. CDR3 in DNA: TGTGCCAGCAGTCGCGCCGGGGGGAGCGGGGGTGGAAACATTCAGTACTTC. This gives the protein CASSRAGGSGGGNIQYF.